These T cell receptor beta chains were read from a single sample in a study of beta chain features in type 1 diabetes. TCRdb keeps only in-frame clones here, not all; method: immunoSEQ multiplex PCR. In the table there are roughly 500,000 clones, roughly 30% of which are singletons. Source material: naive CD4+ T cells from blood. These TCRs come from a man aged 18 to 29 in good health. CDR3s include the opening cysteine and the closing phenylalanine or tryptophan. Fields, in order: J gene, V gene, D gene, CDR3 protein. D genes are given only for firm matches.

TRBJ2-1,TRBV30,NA,CAWSVTIPAEEQFF
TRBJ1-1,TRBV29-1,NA,CSVGSGVEAFF
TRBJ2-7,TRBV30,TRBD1,CAWSPDRANEQYF
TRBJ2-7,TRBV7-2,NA,CASSLRSGTGNYEQYF
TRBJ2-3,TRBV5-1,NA,CASSTLRTDTQYF
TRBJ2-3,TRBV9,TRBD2,CASSALAGATDTQYF
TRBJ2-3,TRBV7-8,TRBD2,CASSLLPAGGNTDTQYF
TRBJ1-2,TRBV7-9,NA,CASSPGRSYGYTF
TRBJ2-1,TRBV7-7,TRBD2,CASSAWTSGSSYNEQFF
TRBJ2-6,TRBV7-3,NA,CASSLGGANVLTF
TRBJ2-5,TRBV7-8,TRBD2,CASTSTRLASHF
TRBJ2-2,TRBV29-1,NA,CSVGSGQFTGELFF
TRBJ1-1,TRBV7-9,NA,CASSYREVNTEAFF
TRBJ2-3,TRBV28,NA,CASSLGVADTQYF
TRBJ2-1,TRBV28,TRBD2,CASWGLAGSSYNEQFF
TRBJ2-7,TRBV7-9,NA,CASSPYYEQYF
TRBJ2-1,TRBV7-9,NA,CASSLEVGYNEQFF
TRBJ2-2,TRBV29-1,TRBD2,CSVGVTSGNTGELFF
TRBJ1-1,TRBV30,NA,CAWGQGSEAFF
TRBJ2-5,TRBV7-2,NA,CASSFAGTAQETQYF
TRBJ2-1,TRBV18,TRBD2,CASSPLAGVINEQFF
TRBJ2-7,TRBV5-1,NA,CASSSQGGNEQYF
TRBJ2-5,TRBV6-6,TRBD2,CASRVAGVGETQYF
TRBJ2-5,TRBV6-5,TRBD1,CASSQDRPETQYF
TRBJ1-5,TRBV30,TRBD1,CAWSQTRTGGQPQHF
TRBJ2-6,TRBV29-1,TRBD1,CSHHPGQGGSFSGANVLTF
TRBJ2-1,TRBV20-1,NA,CSGRGNEQFF
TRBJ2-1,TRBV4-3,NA,CASSQESRYNEQFF
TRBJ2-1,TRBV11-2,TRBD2,CASSTRAGYEQFF
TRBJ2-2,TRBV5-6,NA,CASSLSGRPSGELFF
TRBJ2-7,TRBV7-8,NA,CASSLAHGSGYEQYF
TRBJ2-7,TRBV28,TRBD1,CASRLTPGQVYEQYF
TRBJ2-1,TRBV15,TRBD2,CATSPQAGGTYNEQFF
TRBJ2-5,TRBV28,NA,CASFETGMQETQYF
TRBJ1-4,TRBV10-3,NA,CAIGRGDDEKLFF
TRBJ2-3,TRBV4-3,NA,CASSQDGGAGIPDTQYF
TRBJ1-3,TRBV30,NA,CAGGTLVGNTIYF
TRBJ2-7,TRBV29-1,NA,CSVEIQSYEQYF
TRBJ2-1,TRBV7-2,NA,CASSFLVVHEQFF
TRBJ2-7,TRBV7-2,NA,CASSLANSKSYEQYF
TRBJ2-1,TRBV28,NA,CASSPTGLRFDEQFF
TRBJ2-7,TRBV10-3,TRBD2,CAMWTSGSDEQYF
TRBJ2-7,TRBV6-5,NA,CASSYSGVSYEQYF
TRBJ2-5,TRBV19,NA,CASSSRAQETQYF
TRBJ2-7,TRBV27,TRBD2,CASASLAAHYEQYF
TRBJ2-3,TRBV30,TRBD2,CAWTGTSGQSADTQYF
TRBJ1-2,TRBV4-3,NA,CASSQQVYLNYGYTF
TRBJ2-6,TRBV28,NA,CASSLLGTASGANVLTF
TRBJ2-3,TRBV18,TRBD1,CASSRDRGGTDTQYF
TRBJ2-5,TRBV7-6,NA,CASSLNSLPEETQYF
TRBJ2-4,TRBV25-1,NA,CATYDEVKNIQYF
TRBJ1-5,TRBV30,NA,CAWSVKERGAPQHF
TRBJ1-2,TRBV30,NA,CAWSPLNQGGYTF
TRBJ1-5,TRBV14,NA,CASSQEPHQPQHF
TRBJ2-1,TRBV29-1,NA,CSVERGPDMEQFF
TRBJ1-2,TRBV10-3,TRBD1,CAISESTGENYGYTF
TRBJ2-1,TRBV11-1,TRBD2,CASSLRIAGDNEQFF